These 20 T cell receptor beta chains were sequenced from one sample in a study of shared clonotypes between healthy human individuals (TCRdb year 2020). Library prep was done by the immunoSEQ multiplex PCR assay. Here the immuneACCESS table is served through TCRdb, limited to in-frame sequences with V and J called. Missing clones are a known gap in these copies; in checked studies unresolved V genes cover under half, and the rest lacks a known reason. Here the sample has some 500,000 clones; 90% to 96% occur a single time. The ten largest clones capture 0.05% to 0.08% of the sample. The sample was naive CD4+ T cells sorted from blood. The cell subset or site label on this specimen signifies: CD45RA+ positively selected. Receptors originate from a woman in her 30s in good health.

V and J are TRBV7-2 and TRBJ1-5; 11 bases map to TRBD1. This CDR3 spans 14 amino acids. Germline-derived CDR1 and CDR2 are SGHTA and FQGNSA. Trimming took 1 base from V and 11 from J; bases not matched to a gene: 4. The CDR3 is CASSLGDRGRSQHF. The DNA for the CDR3 is TGTGCCAGCAGCTTAGGGGACAGGGGGAGGTCCCAGCATTTT.

The chain recombines TRBV18 with TRBJ1-2, with 9 bases that match TRBD1. With V trimmed by 0 bases and J by 6 bases, 5 bases remained unmatched. CDR1 KGHSH and CDR2 LQKENI come from the germline V gene. The CDR3 is made up of 15 amino acids. CDR3 DNA: TGTGCCAGCTCACCACCGGGACAGGGTCCTAATGGCTACACCTTC. It specifies CASSPPGQGPNGYTF.

The chain carries TRBV11-2 and TRBJ1-5; D remains unclear. This CDR3 is built from 14 residues. CDR1 is SGHAT, CDR2 FQNNGV, per germline. Trimming took 3 bases from V and 2 from J, leaving 8 bases between them. CDR3 region: CASSFGVGNQPQHF. Written as DNA, the CDR3 is TGTGCCAGCAGCTTTGGAGTCGGCAATCAGCCCCAGCATTTT.

The rearrangement links TRBV18 to TRBJ1-2, with TRBD1 matching 9 bases. The germline gives CDR1 KGHSH, CDR2 LQKENI. This CDR3 has 18 residues. The V and J ends lost 2 bases and 1 base, in that order; junction bases with no gene match: 11. CDR3 residues: CASSPGFRTGVLNYGYTF. In nucleotides, the CDR3 is TGTGCCAGCTCACCAGGGTTCCGGACAGGGGTTCTTAACTATGGCTACACCTTC.

The chain joins TRBV29-1 to TRBJ1-1; D gene uncertain. This CDR3 region has 13 residues. Trimming shortened V by 1 base and J by 1 base, and 7 bases separated the two germline ends. In germline, CDR1 is SQVTM, CDR2 ANQGSEA. The CDR3 loop reads CSVEVTENTEAFF. The CDR3 DNA follows: TGCAGCGTTGAAGTAACAGAGAACACTGAAGCTTTCTTT.

This chain joins TRBV18 and TRBJ2-5; D not resolved. The CDR3 runs 12 residues. Germline-derived CDR1 and CDR2 are KGHSH and LQKENI. Trimming removed 1 base at V and 2 bases at J, with 2 bases between. The CDR3 protein is CASSPQQETQYF. The CDR3 nucleotides read TGTGCCAGCTCACCACAACAAGAGACCCAGTACTTC.

The chain links TRBV10-3 to TRBJ2-2; D gene uncertain. This CDR3 comprises 15 residues. The ends were cut back, 0 bases at V and 3 bases at J, with 8 bases in the middle. Germline V lookup: CDR1 ENHRY, CDR2 SYGVKD. As DNA, the CDR3 is TGTGCCATCAGTGAGTCTGTAAGCCACACCGGGGAGCTGTTTTTT. It is translated as CAISESVSHTGELFF.

The V and J genes are TRBV28 and TRBJ2-3; D is ambiguous. In germline, CDR1 is MDHEN, CDR2 SYDVKM. This CDR3 spans 14 amino acids. V lost 4 bases to trimming and J lost 2 bases, with 10 bases between them. CDR3 DNA sequence: TGTGCCAGCAGTTCCCCACTATCCACAGATACGCAGTATTTT. This encodes CASSSPLSTDTQYF. Based on the CDR3 plus reference TRBV28 and TRBJ2-3, the full variable domain is DVKVTQSSRYLVKRTGEKVFLECVQDMDHENMFWYRQDPGLGLRLIYFSYDVKMKEKGDIPEGYSVSREKKERFSLILESASTNQTSMYLCASSSPLSTDTQYFGPGTRLTVL.

The rearrangement links TRBV7-3 to TRBJ2-1; TRBD2 matches at 8 bases. CDR1 is SGHTA and CDR2 is FQGTGA in the germline V gene. This CDR3 is 16 amino acids long. Unmatched junction bases numbered 3, after V lost 2 bases and J lost 0 bases. In DNA, the CDR3 is TGTGCCAGCAGCTTATACAGCGGGAGCTCCTACAATGAGCAGTTCTTC. Amino acids: CASSLYSGSSYNEQFF.

The chain carries TRBV28 and TRBJ2-7; D perhaps matches TRBD1 (6 bases). V was shortened by 1 base and J by 4 bases, with 8 bases between the two germline ends. The V gene's germline CDR1 is MDHEN and CDR2 SYDVKM. The CDR3 length is 13 residues. The CDR3 sequence is CASSLLQGYEQYF. The CDR3, as DNA: TGTGCCAGCAGTTTATTACAGGGTTACGAGCAGTACTTC.

The chain joins TRBV6-1 to TRBJ1-5; D might be TRBD1 (5 bases). CDR3 length equals 14 residues. CDR1 is MNHNS and CDR2 is SASEGT in the germline V gene. V lost 6 bases and J lost 1, with 10 bases in between. This CDR3 is CASRRDASNQPQHF. Here the CDR3 DNA reads TGTGCCAGCAGAAGGGACGCCAGCAATCAGCCCCAGCATTTT.

This clone was counted a single time. The chain uses TRBV18 and TRBJ2-1; a weak D match, TRBD2 (6 bases). V lost 0 bases and J 2 bases, leaving 8 bases between the germline ends. The germline gives CDR1 KGHSH, CDR2 LQKENI. CDR3 length equals 15 residues. The CDR3 nucleotides read TGTGCCAGCTCACCACCGGCTAGCGCCTACAATGAGCAGTTCTTC. Its translation: CASSPPASAYNEQFF. The full variable domain, its missing parts supplied by reference TRBV18 and TRBJ2-1, is NAGVMQNPRHLVRRRGQEARLRCSPMKGHSHVYWYRQLPEEGLKFMVYLQKENIIDESGMPKERFSAEFPKEGPSILRIQQVVRGDSAAYFCASSPPASAYNEQFFGPGTRLTVL.

This clone was seen only once. The chain links TRBV29-1 to TRBJ2-7; D may be TRBD1 or TRBD2 (6 bases each). Per germline, CDR1 SQVTM and CDR2 ANQGSEA. This CDR3 spans 14 amino acids. V gave up 4 bases and J gave up 6 bases, with 19 bases separating them. The CDR3 sequence is CSVGLGGRGGEQYF. The CDR3 nucleotides read TGCAGCGTTGGCCTGGGTGGCAGGGGAGGCGAGCAGTACTTC.

The chain carries TRBV10-3 and TRBJ1-1; D possibly corresponds to TRBD1 (6 bases). This CDR3 spans 13 amino acids. Germline V gene lookup returns CDR1 ENHRY and CDR2 SYGVKD. V lost 5 bases, J lost 7 bases, and 14 bases lay in between. In DNA, the CDR3 is TGTGCCATCAGTTACAGGGTGTCGGATGAAGCTTTCTTT. Its protein product is CAISYRVSDEAFF.

This clone was recorded only once. The chain combines TRBV28 with TRBJ2-7, with 9 bases that match TRBD1. The CDR3 is 18 residues long. CDR1 MDHEN and CDR2 SYDVKM come from the germline V gene. V gave up 5 bases and J gave up 3 bases; unmatched junction bases: 17. The CDR3 DNA follows: TGTGCCAGCAGTCCAGGGACAGGGAGACCGACGATTTTCTACGAGCAGTACTTC. This gives the protein CASSPGTGRPTIFYEQYF.

V and J are TRBV5-4 and TRBJ2-5; the D gene could be TRBD1 or TRBD2 (6 bases each). CDR3 length: 14 residues. CDR1 SGHNT and CDR2 YYREEE come from the germline V gene (reference sequence). Trimming pared 2 bases from V and 4 bases from J, leaving 12 bases between. The DNA for the CDR3 is TGTGCCAGCAGCTTAGGGGGAGGTCTAGAGACCCAGTACTTC. This encodes CASSLGGGLETQYF.

This chain uses TRBV7-9 with TRBJ2-1; 11 bases are shared with TRBD2. J gave up 2 bases and V 6 bases, and 9 bases lay outside the gene matches. This CDR3 comprises 17 residues. The V gene's germline CDR1 is SEHNR and CDR2 FQNEAQ (reference sequence). The CDR3: CASSPWGGLAAYNEQFF. CDR3 sequence (DNA): TGTGCCAGCAGTCCTTGGGGGGGACTAGCGGCCTACAATGAGCAGTTCTTC.

Written as DNA, the CDR3 is TGTGCCAGTAGTAAGTCGGCTAATGAAAAACTGTTTTTT. Amino acids: CASSKSANEKLFF. The chain employs TRBV19 and TRBJ1-4; unclear D gene. Trimming took 4 bases from V and 3 from J, leaving 6 bases between them. CDR3 length: 13 amino acids. The germline V gene has CDR1 LNHDA and CDR2 SQIVND (reference sequence).

This clone turned up a few times. The chain uses TRBV19 and TRBJ1-5, with 7 bases fitting TRBD1. V dropped 6 bases and J dropped 3; count of bases not matched to a gene: 2. The germline gives CDR1 LNHDA, CDR2 SQIVND (reference sequence). The CDR3 sequence is 13 residues long. The CDR3 loop is CASRGQINQPQHF. CDR3 coding DNA: TGTGCCAGTAGGGGACAGATCAATCAGCCCCAGCATTTT.

This chain links TRBV29-1 with TRBJ1-1; D is possibly TRBD1 (5 bases). CDR3 length: 14 amino acids. V shed 0 bases and J shed 1 base, with 9 bases lying between them. The germline gives CDR1 SQVTM, CDR2 ANQGSEA. The CDR3 DNA reads TGCAGCGTTGAAGACCCAGGGACGAACACTGAAGCTTTCTTT. It codes for CSVEDPGTNTEAFF.